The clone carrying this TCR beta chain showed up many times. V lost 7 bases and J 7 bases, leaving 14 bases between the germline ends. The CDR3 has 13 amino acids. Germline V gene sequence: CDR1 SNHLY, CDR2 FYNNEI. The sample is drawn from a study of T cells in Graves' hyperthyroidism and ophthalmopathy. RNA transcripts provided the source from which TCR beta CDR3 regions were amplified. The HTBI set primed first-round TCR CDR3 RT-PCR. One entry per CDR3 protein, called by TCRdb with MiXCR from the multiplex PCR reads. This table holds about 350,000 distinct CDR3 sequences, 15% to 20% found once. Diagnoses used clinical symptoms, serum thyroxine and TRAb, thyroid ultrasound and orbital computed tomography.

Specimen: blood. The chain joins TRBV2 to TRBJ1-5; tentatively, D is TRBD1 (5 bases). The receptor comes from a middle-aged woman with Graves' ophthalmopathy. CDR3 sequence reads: CASKGQAGQPQHF. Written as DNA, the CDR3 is TGTGCCAGCAAGGGGCAGGCTGGACAGCCCCAGCATTTT.